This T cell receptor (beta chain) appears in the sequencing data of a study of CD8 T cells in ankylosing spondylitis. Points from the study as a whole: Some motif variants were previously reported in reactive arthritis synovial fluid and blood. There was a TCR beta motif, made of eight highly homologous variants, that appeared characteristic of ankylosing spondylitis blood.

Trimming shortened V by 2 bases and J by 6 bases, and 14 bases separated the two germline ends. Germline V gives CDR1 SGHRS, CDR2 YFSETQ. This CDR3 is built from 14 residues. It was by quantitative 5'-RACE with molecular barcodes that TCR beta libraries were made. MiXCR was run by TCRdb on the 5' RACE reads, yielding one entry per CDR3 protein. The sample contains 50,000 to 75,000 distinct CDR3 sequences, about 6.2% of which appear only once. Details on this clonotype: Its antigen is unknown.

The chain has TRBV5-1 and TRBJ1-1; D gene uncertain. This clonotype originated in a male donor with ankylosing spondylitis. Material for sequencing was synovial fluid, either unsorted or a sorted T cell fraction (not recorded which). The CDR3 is CASSFGGLAPEAFF. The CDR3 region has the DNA TGCGCCAGCAGCTTTGGCGGTCTGGCCCCTGAAGCTTTCTTT.